The next 26 T cell receptor beta chains were all read from a single sample in a study of T-cell reconstitution after alpha-beta-depleted transplantation in children (dated by TCRdb to about 2016). Libraries were prepared through PCR. Instrument on record: Illumina HiSeq 2500. To normalize quantification of the TCRbeta repertoire, the TCR libraries were built with molecular barcoding that relied on unique molecular identifiers. Using fastp trimming at Q25 and MiXCR clonotype assembly, TCRdb reanalyzed the public sequencing data and kept in-frame beta chains. Each entry is one CDR3 protein sequence, shown with its most common DNA and genes. In this sample the table shows about a million distinct CDR3 sequences, under 30% of which occur a single time. Jointly, the top ten make up 28% of the sample. Interpreted using the paper, the treatment or condition label stands for: allogeneic hematopoietic cell transplantation with graft depleted of TCRalphabeta T cells and CD19 B cells.

This sample comprised PBMCs, mostly from graft donor cells, obtained 360 days after TCRalphabeta/CD19-depleted stem cell transplant. The receptor source for this set is a boy under two years old who had a stem cell transplant for SCID, so the T cells may come from the graft donor.

This clonotype was found a few times. This rearrangement joins TRBV7-8 to TRBJ2-3, with D possibly matching TRBD2 (5 bases). Germline lookup yields CDR1 SGHVS and CDR2 FQNEAQ. The V gene lost 2 bases and the J gene lost 6 bases, with 12 bases spanning the gap. The CDR3 has 14 residues. CDR3 in amino acids: CASSLRRWRDTQYF. As DNA, the CDR3 is TGTGCCAGCAGCTTAAGGCGGTGGAGGGATACGCAGTATTTT.

In its sample, this clonotype was seen a few times. This sequence joins TRBV9 and TRBJ2-3; D perhaps matches TRBD1 (6 bases). This CDR3 has 17 residues. The germline V gene encodes CDR1 SGDLS and CDR2 YYNGEE. The V and J ends lost 0 bases and 2 bases respectively, with 16 bases between them. The CDR3 DNA is TGTGCCAGCAGCGTAGGTTGGGACAAAGGAGTCACAGATACGCAGTATTTT. It yields the protein CASSVGWDKGVTDTQYF.

This clonotype came up a few times. The CDR3 region has the DNA TGCGCCAGCAGCCCCGCGGATTCCTCTTATAATTCACCCCTCCACTTT. This encodes CASSPADSSYNSPLHF. V usage is TRBV4-3 and J usage is TRBJ1-6; D is unresolved. Deletions cut 4 bases from V and 4 bases from J, with 14 bases between. Germline CDR1 reads LGHNA; CDR2 reads YSLEER. This CDR3 comprises 16 residues.

The rearrangement links TRBV14 to TRBJ2-3; D is ambiguous. V was trimmed by 3 bases and J by 1 base, leaving 2 bases between them. Germline CDR1 is SGHDN and CDR2 is FVKESK. The CDR3 has 12 amino acids. The CDR3 DNA follows: TGTGCCAGCAGCCATCGCACAGATACGCAGTATTTT. Translated, it gives CASSHRTDTQYF.

There are a few counts of this clonotype. V and J are TRBV5-1 and TRBJ2-3; 14 bases are shared with TRBD2. The CDR3 is 16 amino acids. The V segment lost 0 bases and the J segment 7 bases; nucleotides outside the gene matches: 4. CDR1 is SGHRS, CDR2 YFSETQ, per germline. The DNA for the CDR3 is TGCGCCAGCAGCTTGGTGGGACTAGCGGGGGAAAATACGCAGTATTTT. This codes for CASSLVGLAGENTQYF.

This clonotype was counted a few times. V and J are TRBV29-1 and TRBJ1-2, with a possible D match to TRBD1 (5 bases). Trimming stripped 6 bases from V and 3 bases from J, with 8 bases between. Germline CDR1 is SQVTM and CDR2 is ANQGSEA. The CDR3 covers 11 residues. The CDR3 loop is CSVRVYYGYTF. Here the CDR3 DNA reads TGCAGCGTCAGGGTATACTATGGCTACACCTTC.

In its sample, this clonotype was seen a few times. The chain is built from TRBV7-2 and TRBJ1-2; D might be TRBD1 (5 bases). This CDR3 has 13 amino acids. Germline lookup yields CDR1 SGHTA and CDR2 FQGNSA. V gave up 5 bases and J gave up 4 bases, with 11 bases separating them. DNA of the CDR3: TGTGCCAGCAGCCTTGGGGCAAGCTATGGCTACACCTTC. This codes for CASSLGASYGYTF.

The V call is TRBV5-1, the J call TRBJ2-7, with TRBD1 as a possible D gene (5 bases). V shed 2 bases and J shed 3 bases, with 12 bases lying between them. This CDR3 comprises 14 residues. Per the germline V gene, CDR1 is SGHRS and CDR2 is YFSETQ. In DNA, the CDR3 is TGCGCCAGCAGCTTCGGGCTCGGACACTACGAGCAGTACTTC. The encoded protein is CASSFGLGHYEQYF. Supplemented by reference TRBV5-1 and TRBJ2-7, the full variable domain reads KAGVTQTPRYLIKTRGQQVTLSCSPISGHRSVSWYQQTPGQGLQFLFEYFSETQRNKGNFPGRFSGRQFSNSRSEMNVSTLELGDSALYLCASSFGLGHYEQYFGPGTRLTVT.

This clonotype came up a few times. The V call is TRBV29-1, the J call TRBJ2-7; 8 nucleotides agree with TRBD1. The CDR3 runs to 14 residues. The V gene's germline CDR1 is SQVTM and CDR2 ANQGSEA. V lost 3 bases to trimming and J lost 5 bases; unmatched junction nucleotides: 9. The DNA of the CDR3 is TGCAGCGTTGAGAACGGACAGGGTCCAAACGAGCAGTACTTC. Translation: CSVENGQGPNEQYF.

This chain uses TRBV7-2 with TRBJ2-3; D not resolved. V gave up 5 bases and J gave up 2 bases, with 8 bases separating them. The CDR3 is 13 residues long. The germline V gene encodes CDR1 SGHTA and CDR2 FQGNSA. This CDR3 reads CASSQAHTDTQYF. CDR3 sequence (DNA): TGTGCCAGCAGCCAGGCCCACACAGATACGCAGTATTTT.

This clonotype was recorded a few times. The chain uses TRBV27 and TRBJ2-3; D tentatively reads TRBD1 or TRBD2 (5 bases each). V was shortened by 8 bases and J by 5 bases, with 5 bases between the two germline ends. Germline CDR1 is MNHEY and CDR2 is SMNVEV (reference sequence). The CDR3 has 10 amino acids. The CDR3 sequence: CASGGDTQYF. The DNA for the CDR3 is TGTGCCAGCGGGGGAGATACGCAGTATTTT.

This chain's CDR3 is CASSLFSGRDYNEQFF. CDR3 nucleotide sequence: TGTGCCAGCAGTCTCTTTTCGGGACGAGACTACAATGAGCAGTTCTTC. The chain employs TRBV7-2 and TRBJ2-1; either TRBD1 or TRBD2 may fit D (5 bases each). V dropped 6 bases and J dropped 3 bases, with 18 bases sitting between them. Per the germline V gene, CDR1 is SGHTA and CDR2 is FQGNSA. This CDR3 comprises 16 residues.

This clonotype came up a few times. The chain is built from TRBV20-1 and TRBJ2-3, with TRBD2 matching 10 bases. V lost 3 bases to trimming and J lost 3 bases; unmatched junction nucleotides: 9. The length of the CDR3 is 16 residues. Germline V gives CDR1 DFQATT, CDR2 SNEGSKA (reference sequence). The CDR3 nucleotides read TGCAGTGCTAGCCGGGGACTAGCGATTCTGACAGATACGCAGTATTTT. Amino acids: CSASRGLAILTDTQYF.

This rearrangement joins TRBV29-1 to TRBJ1-1; D is perhaps TRBD1 (5 bases). The germline V gene has CDR1 SQVTM and CDR2 ANQGSEA. Trimming removed 1 base from V and 4 bases from J, with 19 bases in between. CDR3 size: 16 residues. The CDR3 reads CSVEVRGRESVTEAFF. CDR3 DNA: TGCAGCGTTGAAGTCCGGGGACGGGAGTCTGTCACTGAAGCTTTCTTT.

The rearrangement uses TRBV5-1 and TRBJ2-1; D might be TRBD1 (6 bases). The CDR3 is 16 amino acids. Trimming cost V 3 bases and J 6 bases, with 19 bases left between them. The germline CDR1 and CDR2 sequences are SGHRS and YFSETQ. The CDR3 nucleotides read TGCGCCAGCAGCTGGGGACCGACAGGAAAGAGCAATGAGCAGTTCTTC. Translation: CASSWGPTGKSNEQFF.

The sample holds a few counts of this clonotype. The chain recombines TRBV4-1 with TRBJ1-2; D possibly corresponds to TRBD1 (5 bases). Germline V gene lookup returns CDR1 MGHRA and CDR2 YSYEKL. This CDR3 spans 13 amino acids. The V and J ends lost 6 bases and 3 bases respectively, with 11 bases between them. CDR3 in DNA: TGCGCCAGCAGTTCGGGGGGATACTATGGCTACACCTTC. Encoded protein: CASSSGGYYGYTF.

This chain links TRBV3-1 with TRBJ1-5; a possible D gene is TRBD1 (6 bases). Germline V lookup: CDR1 LGHDT, CDR2 YNNKEL (reference sequence). This CDR3 has 17 residues. The V and J ends lost 1 base and 0 bases respectively, with 13 bases between them. The CDR3 sequence: CASSQGAGAYSNQPQHF. The CDR3 region has the DNA TGTGCCAGCAGCCAAGGGGCGGGGGCCTATAGCAATCAGCCCCAGCATTTT.

This clonotype has just a few counts. This CDR3 reads CASSLLEPPVTQYF. CDR3 sequence (DNA): TGCGCCAGCAGCTTGCTCGAGCCCCCGGTTACGCAGTATTTT. This chain uses TRBV5-1 with TRBJ2-3; D gene ambiguous. Looked up from germline, CDR1 is SGHRS and CDR2 is YFSETQ. The CDR3 length is 14 residues. Deletions cut 1 base from V and 8 bases from J, with 14 bases between.

This clonotype came up once. The rearrangement joins TRBV12-3 or TRBV12-4 to TRBJ2-1; 8 nucleotides align to TRBD2. The trim removed 8 bases at V and 2 bases at J, leaving 17 bases unmatched. The CDR3 contains 18 residues. For the CDR3, the DNA is TGTGCCAGCTGCCCAAGGAAGGTAGCGGGGCTACCCTACAATGAGCAGTTCTTC. This sequence encodes CASCPRKVAGLPYNEQFF.

This clonotype was found a few times. This chain uses TRBV6-1 with TRBJ2-2; D might be TRBD1 (6 bases). The length of the CDR3 is 13 residues. Trimming took off 7 bases at V and 6 bases at J, with 12 bases between the two ends. The germline gives CDR1 MNHNS, CDR2 SASEGT. In nucleotides, the CDR3 is TGTGCCAGCACCTTATCAGGGGCCGGGGAGCTGTTTTTT. It codes for CASTLSGAGELFF.

In its sample, this clonotype was seen a few times. V gene TRBV5-5 combines with J gene TRBJ2-7; 8 bases fit TRBD1. This CDR3 spans 13 amino acids. V lost 4 bases and J lost 3; bases outside the gene matches: 3. Germline CDR1 reads SGHKS; CDR2 reads YYEKEE (reference sequence). This chain's CDR3 is CASSGQGVYEQYF. The CDR3 DNA follows: TGTGCCAGCAGCGGACAGGGCGTCTACGAGCAGTACTTC. Filled out from reference TRBV5-5 and TRBJ2-7, the complete variable domain reads DAGVTQSPTHLIKTRGQQVTLRCSPISGHKSVSWYQQVLGQGPQFIFQYYEKEERGRGNFPDRFSARQFPNYSSELNVNALLLGDSALYLCASSGQGVYEQYFGPGTRLTVT.

The rearrangement links TRBV12-3 or TRBV12-4 to TRBJ2-7; 9 positions match TRBD2. V lost 3 bases and J lost 3; bases outside the gene matches: 9. This CDR3 has 16 residues. The CDR3 DNA sequence: TGTGCCAGCAGTTTTCAACGGCGGGGGGGCCGCTACGAGCAGTACTTC. Protein sequence: CASSFQRRGGRYEQYF.

The V gene is TRBV12-3 or TRBV12-4, the J gene TRBJ1-5, with 11 bases identical to TRBD1. Trimming took 5 bases from V and 7 from J; bases not matched to a gene: 4. This CDR3 comprises 14 residues. CDR3 region: CASSPDRGQQPQHF. The CDR3 region has the DNA TGTGCCAGCAGTCCGGACAGGGGGCAGCAGCCCCAGCATTTT.

This clonotype was counted between two and nine times. The chain employs TRBV28 and TRBJ2-3; D is uncertain. The CDR3 is 16 residues long. The germline CDR1 and CDR2 sequences are MDHEN and SYDVKM. Trimming took off 6 bases at V and 4 bases at J, with 20 bases between the two ends. The CDR3 is CASSIPGPPSADTQYF. The CDR3 nucleotides are TGTGCCAGCAGCATTCCCGGACCTCCCTCCGCAGATACGCAGTATTTT.

The rearrangement uses TRBV12-3 or TRBV12-4 and TRBJ1-2; D remains ambiguous. CDR3 size: 14 residues. The V end lost 6 bases, the J end lost 5 bases, and 16 bases lay between the germline ends. As DNA, the CDR3 is TGTGCCAGCAGAGGTGACGGGCTGGCGTATGGCTACACCTTC. It translates to CASRGDGLAYGYTF.

Only a few counts were recorded for this clonotype. V is TRBV12-3 or TRBV12-4 and J is TRBJ2-3; the match to TRBD2 covers 14 bases. V trimming: 7 bases; J trimming: 0 bases; junction bases outside the gene matches: 15. This CDR3 comprises 20 residues. The CDR3 DNA sequence: TGTGCCAGCATCACCCTGAGGGGGGGACTAGCGGGGGATAGCACAGATACGCAGTATTTT. Protein product: CASITLRGGLAGDSTDTQYF.